One sample yielded the 4 T cell receptor beta chains listed below, sequenced in a study of cytomegalovirus exposure and HLA in healthy donors. Amplification used 60 Vbeta primers and 13 Jbeta primers. Sequenced by immunoSEQ multiplex PCR; TCRdb stores in-frame clones only, minus some. The sample lists some 140,000 clones; around 80% were seen once. Sequenced: PBMCs. The receptors stem from a young man in good health.

The chain combines TRBV28 with TRBJ1-5, with a possible D match to TRBD1 (5 bases). Per germline, CDR1 MDHEN and CDR2 SYDVKM. Trimming left V 1 base short and J 4 bases short, with 8 bases between. This CDR3 is built from 14 residues. CDR3: CASSLSRVNQPQHF. CDR3 nucleotide sequence: TGTGCCAGCAGTTTATCCAGGGTAAATCAGCCCCAGCATTTT.

The CDR3 DNA follows: TGTGCCAGCAACCCTACCCCTGCCGTGAACATTCAGTACTTC. This codes for CASNPTPAVNIQYF. This rearrangement joins TRBV2 to TRBJ2-4; the D is unclear. V was clipped by 7 bases and J by 7 bases, with 17 bases between them. CDR3 length: 14 amino acids. Per germline, CDR1 SNHLY and CDR2 FYNNEI.

The CDR3 DNA reads TGTGCCAGCAGCTTCACAGGGGAGAGTCAGCCCCAGCATTTT. Protein: CASSFTGESQPQHF. V and J are TRBV9 and TRBJ1-5; 7 nucleotides line up with TRBD1. V lost 4 bases to trimming and J lost 6 bases; unmatched junction nucleotides: 7. The germline V gene encodes CDR1 SGDLS and CDR2 YYNGEE. There are 14 residues in the CDR3.

Concerning this clone: One end of the junction is discordant with germline, which a read error may explain. The chain couples TRBV6-1 to TRBJ2-7; 7 nucleotides match TRBD2. The CDR3 consists of 10 residues. Germline CDR1 is MNHNS and CDR2 is SASEGT. This CDR3 is CASFTGEGIF. DNA of the CDR3: TGTGCCAGCTTTACGGGGGAGGGGATCTTC.